One sample yielded the 32 T cell receptor beta chains listed below, sequenced in a study of shared clonotypes between healthy human individuals (dated by TCRdb to 2020 to 2022). Library construction relied on the immunoSEQ multiplex PCR assay. TCRdb obtained this table from immuneACCESS and retained in-frame rearrangements with V and J assigned. These tables miss some clones; where compared with another copy, unresolved V genes account for less than half of the shortfall, and the remainder is unexplained. The sample records almost 750,000 clones, roughly two thirds of which are singletons. Together, the top ten hold under 2% of the sample. What was sequenced was memory CD4+ T cells sorted from blood. This specimen's cell subset or site label, interpreted: CD45RA-negative fraction. The receptors originated from a woman aged 30 to 39 in good health.

The chain links TRBV7-9 to TRBJ1-2, with 8 positions matching TRBD1. J gave up 8 bases and V 1 base, and 6 bases lay outside the gene matches. The CDR3 totals 14 residues. In germline, CDR1 is SEHNR, CDR2 FQNEAQ (reference sequence). CDR3 DNA sequence: TGTGCCAGCAGCTTAGGGGGACAGGATGGCGGCTACACCTTC. Its protein product is CASSLGGQDGGYTF.

This chain uses TRBV19 with TRBJ2-7; D possibly corresponds to TRBD2 (6 bases). V lost 5 bases, J lost 7 bases, and 21 bases lay in between. This CDR3 is built from 15 residues. Germline V gene lookup returns CDR1 LNHDA and CDR2 SQIVND (reference sequence). In DNA, the CDR3 is TGTGCCAGTAGTCCCATAGCGGAATACCCTAGGGAGCAGTACTTC. Amino acids: CASSPIAEYPREQYF.

The DNA for the CDR3 is TGCAGTGCTAGTTTGCAAAACATTCAGTACTTC. This gives the protein CSASLQNIQYF. This chain connects TRBV20-1 to TRBJ2-4; no reliable D call. V lost 3 bases and J lost 5, with 5 bases in between. CDR3 length: 11 amino acids. CDR1 is DFQATT and CDR2 is SNEGSKA in the germline V gene (reference sequence).

The V gene is TRBV29-1, the J gene TRBJ2-1; no clear D gene. Germline CDR1 reads SQVTM; CDR2 reads ANQGSEA. CDR3 length: 12 amino acids. Trimming shortened V by 2 bases and J by 6 bases, and 8 bases separated the two germline ends. CDR3: CSVEQDRNEQFF. The CDR3 DNA reads TGCAGCGTTGAACAGGACCGCAATGAGCAGTTCTTC.

V gene TRBV5-1 combines with J gene TRBJ1-1; D unclear. V gave up 1 base and J gave up 3 bases, with 16 bases separating them. This CDR3 spans 16 amino acids. Germline CDR1 SGHRS, CDR2 YFSETQ. This chain's CDR3 is CASSLKSVETDTEAFF. Written as DNA, the CDR3 is TGCGCCAGCAGCTTGAAGTCGGTGGAGACGGACACTGAAGCTTTCTTT.

This chain joins TRBV25-1 and TRBJ1-2, with 7 bases fitting TRBD1. Per germline, CDR1 MGHDK and CDR2 SYGVNS. The CDR3 consists of 13 residues. The J segment lost 8 bases and the V segment lost 3 bases, leaving 6 bases of the junction unmatched. CDR3 sequence (DNA): TGTGCCAGCAGTGAGTTTCAGGGGGAGGGCTACACCTTC. Its protein product is CASSEFQGEGYTF.

The chain joins TRBV6-5 to TRBJ2-7; perhaps TRBD2 as D (5 bases). V lost 6 bases and J lost 1, with 13 bases in between. The CDR3 is made up of 14 amino acids. Germline CDR1 MNHEY, CDR2 SVGAGI. CDR3 residues: CASSPTPGSYEQYF. Written as DNA, the CDR3 is TGTGCCAGCAGCCCCACCCCGGGGTCCTACGAGCAGTACTTC.

This clone was observed once. The CDR3 sequence: CASSFNKRSYGYTF. DNA of the CDR3: TGTGCCAGCAGTTTTAATAAGCGGAGCTATGGCTACACCTTC. The V call is TRBV27, the J call TRBJ1-2; D not certain. Trimming removed 3 bases from V and 4 bases from J, with 12 bases in between. CDR1 MNHEY and CDR2 SMNVEV come from the germline V gene (reference sequence). This CDR3 contains 14 residues.

This chain joins TRBV7-2 and TRBJ2-1; D is ambiguous. Germline assignment: CDR1 SGHTA and CDR2 FQGNSA. CDR3 size: 14 residues. Trimming took off 5 bases at V and 8 bases at J, with 16 bases between the two ends. The CDR3 loop is CASSVTRTRHEQFF. The CDR3 DNA follows: TGTGCCAGCAGCGTGACCCGCACGCGGCATGAGCAGTTCTTC.

The chain uses TRBV10-2 and TRBJ2-4; 10 bases match TRBD2. The CDR3 covers 13 residues. Germline values: CDR1 WSHSY, CDR2 SAAADI. After removal of 5 bases from V and 7 bases from J, the junction contained 2 bases not matched to a gene. The CDR3, as DNA: TGCGCCAGCAGTCTAGCGGGAGAGAACATTCAGTACTTC. As protein: CASSLAGENIQYF.

V gene TRBV28 combines with J gene TRBJ1-3, with 8 bases identical to TRBD1. The CDR3 runs to 19 residues. CDR1 and CDR2 from the germline V gene are MDHEN and SYDVKM. V dropped 5 bases and J dropped 0; count of bases not matched to a gene: 15. CDR3 DNA: TGTGCCAGCAGTCGATGGACAGGGAGGGACCAATTCTCTGGAAACACCATATATTTT. Its protein is CASSRWTGRDQFSGNTIYF.

The chain uses TRBV9 and TRBJ2-3; tentative D call: TRBD2 (6 bases). V was clipped by 3 bases and J by 6 bases, with 11 bases between them. Germline V gene data show CDR1 as SGDLS and CDR2 as YYNGEE. The CDR3 has 13 residues. In DNA form, the CDR3 reads TGTGCCAGCAGCGAGACTAGTTCGGATACGCAGTATTTT. It specifies CASSETSSDTQYF.

CDR3 nucleotides: TGTGCCAGCTCACCAGAGACATATCAGCCCCAGCATTTT. It is translated as CASSPETYQPQHF. The gene calls are TRBV18 and TRBJ1-5; unclear D gene. V lost 2 bases and J 5 bases, leaving 7 bases between the germline ends. The CDR3 has 13 amino acids. Germline V gene data show CDR1 as KGHSH and CDR2 as LQKENI.

The J gene is TRBJ2-7, the V gene TRBV5-1; TRBD2 agrees at 10 bases. The CDR3 spans 16 residues. V lost 2 bases and J lost 3; bases outside the gene matches: 8. Germline CDR1 SGHRS, CDR2 YFSETQ. The CDR3 DNA sequence: TGCGCCAGCAGCTTAGGGGCTAGCGGGAGAGGCTACGAGCAGTACTTC. Its protein is CASSLGASGRGYEQYF.

As to this clone: This sample includes further DNA sequences coding for the same CDR3. For the CDR3, the DNA is TGTGCCAGCTCACCAAGCCAATCACAGCCCCAGCATTTT. This translates into CASSPSQSQPQHF. This chain connects TRBV18 to TRBJ1-5; D remains ambiguous. The germline CDR1 and CDR2 sequences are KGHSH and LQKENI. V shed 2 bases and J shed 7 bases, with 9 bases lying between them. This CDR3 is 13 amino acids long.

CDR3 amino acids: CASSLGGARPYNEQFF. In DNA form, the CDR3 reads TGTGCCAGCAGCTTGGGGGGGGCGAGACCCTACAATGAGCAGTTCTTC. V and J are TRBV5-4 and TRBJ2-1; D may match TRBD1 or TRBD2 (6 bases each). The V gene lost 0 bases and the J gene lost 2 bases, with 12 bases spanning the gap. The CDR3 has 16 residues. From germline, CDR1 is SGHNT and CDR2 YYREEE (reference sequence).

This chain connects TRBV10-3 to TRBJ1-2, with D maybe TRBD1 (5 bases). Germline assignment: CDR1 ENHRY and CDR2 SYGVKD. The CDR3 length is 17 residues. The V end was cut by 0 bases, the J end by 0 bases, with 14 bases between. DNA of the CDR3: TGTGCCATCAGTGAGTCAGTTGGGGCCTTCGCTAACTATGGCTACACCTTC. It codes for CAISESVGAFANYGYTF.

J is TRBJ2-7 and V is TRBV6-4, with a possible D match to TRBD2 (5 bases). V was shortened by 5 bases and J by 7 bases, with 15 bases between the two germline ends. Germline loops: CDR1 MRHNA, CDR2 SNTAGT. The CDR3 has 13 residues. CDR3 protein: CASSSGLLGEQYF. The CDR3 DNA reads as TGTGCCAGCAGTTCCGGACTTCTCGGGGAGCAGTACTTC.

This clone was observed a few times. The chain uses TRBV9 and TRBJ2-3; no clear D gene. The germline CDR1 and CDR2 sequences are SGDLS and YYNGEE. V lost 4 bases, J lost 0 bases, and 24 bases lay in between. This CDR3 region has 19 residues. The DNA of the CDR3 is TGTGCCAGCAGCCCACATGGTTGGGCTGCAACCTCTAGCACAGATACGCAGTATTTT. It specifies CASSPHGWAATSSTDTQYF.

The chain uses TRBV6-5 and TRBJ2-1; possible D gene TRBD2, 5 bases. There are 11 residues in the CDR3. CDR1 is MNHEY, CDR2 SVGAGI, per germline. V was trimmed by 8 bases and J by 15 bases, leaving 17 bases between them. In nucleotides, the CDR3 is TGTGCCAGCGGAAGCGGTCAGAGTAGGTTCTTC. Amino acids: CASGSGQSRFF.

This clone has just one count. The chain recombines TRBV9 with TRBJ1-1; D unclear. Between the trimmed V and J ends, which lost 0 bases and 6 bases, there was a span of 9 bases. Germline values: CDR1 SGDLS, CDR2 YYNGEE. The CDR3 is 13 residues long. CDR3 sequence (DNA): TGTGCCAGCAGCGTAGACGGAAACGCTGAAGCTTTCTTT. This codes for CASSVDGNAEAFF.

The V gene is TRBV28, the J gene TRBJ2-7; 9 bases map to TRBD2. V lost 1 base, J lost 9 bases, and 7 bases stayed unmatched. This CDR3 comprises 14 residues. Germline CDR1 MDHEN, CDR2 SYDVKM. The CDR3 nucleotides are TGTGCCAGCAGTTTATCTGGCGGGAGGGCCCGGCAGTACTTC. Amino acid sequence: CASSLSGGRARQYF.

V gene TRBV6-1 combines with J gene TRBJ2-1; 8 bases are a match to TRBD2. Losses at the gene ends were 4 bases for V and 5 bases for J; bases not matched to a gene: 10. Per the germline V gene, CDR1 is MNHNS and CDR2 is SASEGT. The CDR3 is made up of 16 amino acids. The CDR3 loop is CASSVRGREGHNEQFF. CDR3 sequence (DNA): TGTGCCAGCAGTGTTCGGGGACGGGAGGGACACAATGAGCAGTTCTTC.

The J gene is TRBJ2-2, the V gene TRBV21-1; TRBD1 was called by the table and not checked on the DNA. TRBV21-1 represents a pseudogene. The CDR3 covers 19 residues. CDR3 sequence reads: CASSKARGASTSNTGELFF. The CDR3 DNA reads TGTGCCAGCAGCAAAGCCAGGGGGGCCTCGACCTCGAACACCGGGGAGCTGTTTTTT.

The chain has TRBV28 and TRBJ2-2; a weak D match, TRBD2 (5 bases). Germline V CDR1 and CDR2: MDHEN, SYDVKM. The CDR3 has 16 residues. The V gene lost 6 bases and the J gene lost 0 bases, with 14 bases spanning the gap. The CDR3 DNA reads TGTGCCAGCAGCCCGCCTGGGAGAGCGAACACCGGGGAGCTGTTTTTT. It codes for CASSPPGRANTGELFF.

The V gene is TRBV28, the J gene TRBJ1-5; a weak D match, TRBD1 (6 bases). CDR1 and CDR2 from the germline V gene are MDHEN and SYDVKM. CDR3 length equals 15 residues. Trimming stripped 2 bases from V and 5 bases from J, with 13 bases between. CDR3 protein: CASSLGGGPDQPQHF. DNA of the CDR3: TGTGCCAGCAGTTTAGGGGGGGGGCCGGATCAGCCCCAGCATTTT.

This clone appeared once. V gene TRBV5-6 combines with J gene TRBJ1-1, with D hard to call. The germline V and J ends were trimmed by 1 base and 1 base, with 11 bases remaining between them. Germline lookup yields CDR1 SGHDT and CDR2 YYEEEE. This CDR3 is built from 15 residues. CDR3 sequence: CASSLNSRSNTEAFF. CDR3 coding DNA: TGTGCCAGCAGCTTGAATTCCCGATCGAACACTGAAGCTTTCTTT.

The V gene is TRBV2, the J gene TRBJ2-1, with 7 bases identical to TRBD2. V lost 7 bases to trimming and J lost 11 bases; unmatched junction nucleotides: 11. This CDR3 has 13 amino acids. Per the germline V gene, CDR1 is SNHLY and CDR2 is FYNNEI. CDR3 amino acids: CASKPPGGPQQFF. The CDR3 bases are TGTGCCAGCAAACCCCCGGGAGGTCCTCAGCAGTTCTTC.

The rearrangement joins TRBV2 to TRBJ2-3, with D uncertain. Germline loops: CDR1 SNHLY, CDR2 FYNNEI. V lost 6 bases and J lost 2, with 12 bases in between. The CDR3 is made up of 14 amino acids. CDR3 sequence reads: CASSQVLPTDTQYF. CDR3 DNA sequence: TGTGCCAGCAGCCAAGTCTTGCCCACAGATACGCAGTATTTT.

This chain joins TRBV28 and TRBJ1-1; D gene uncertain. Trimming shortened V by 3 bases and J by 2 bases, and 13 bases separated the two germline ends. In germline, CDR1 is MDHEN, CDR2 SYDVKM. This CDR3 comprises 15 residues. The CDR3 protein is CASSFYRRINTEAFF. The DNA for the CDR3 is TGTGCCAGCAGTTTTTACCGACGGATAAACACTGAAGCTTTCTTT. The full variable domain, rest sourced from reference TRBV28 and TRBJ1-1, is DVKVTQSSRYLVKRTGEKVFLECVQDMDHENMFWYRQDPGLGLRLIYFSYDVKMKEKGDIPEGYSVSREKKERFSLILESASTNQTSMYLCASSFYRRINTEAFFGQGTRLTVV.

This clone was found once. DNA of the CDR3: TGTGCCAGCAGCCGAACCGCTGGAGGGAGCAGCACAGATACGCAGTATTTT. Its protein is CASSRTAGGSSTDTQYF. The V call is TRBV7-2, the J call TRBJ2-3, with a weak D call TRBD2 (6 bases). V was pared by 5 bases and J by 0 bases, with 18 bases between. CDR3 length: 17 amino acids. Germline CDR1 is SGHTA and CDR2 is FQGNSA.

CDR3 sequence (DNA): TGTGCCAGCAGTGAGTCGACAGGGGCGGAGGCTGAAGCTTTCTTT. Protein: CASSESTGAEAEAFF. J is TRBJ1-1 and V is TRBV6-4; 8 nucleotides line up with TRBD1. The CDR3 has 15 amino acids. The V segment lost 3 bases and the J segment 6 bases; nucleotides outside the gene matches: 9. Germline V gene data show CDR1 as MRHNA and CDR2 as SNTAGT.